The 5 T cell receptor beta chains below were found in one sample sequenced in a study of T cells in Graves' hyperthyroidism and ophthalmopathy. Researchers amplified the TCR beta CDR3 regions from RNA transcripts. The HTBI primer set drove a first-round RT-PCR of the TCR CDR3. TCRdb independently ran MiXCR on the multiplex PCR reads; one entry per CDR3 protein. Of 490,000 or so distinct CDR3 sequences listed, nearly 20% are singletons. Sequenced material: blood. The source is a man aged 35-49 years with Graves' ophthalmopathy.

In this sample, this clonotype turned up many times. V and J are TRBV18 and TRBJ2-7, with TRBD1 matching over 9 bases. Looked up from germline, CDR1 is KGHSH and CDR2 is LQKENI. The CDR3 runs 14 residues. V lost 3 bases, J lost 3 bases, and 3 bases stayed unmatched. The CDR3: CASSPRGQGYEQYF. The CDR3 nucleotides read TGTGCCAGCTCACCCAGGGGACAGGGCTACGAGCAGTACTTC.

There are many counts of this clonotype. The chain couples TRBV7-3 to TRBJ2-7; perhaps TRBD2 as D (6 bases). Germline CDR1 SGHTA, CDR2 FQGTGA. Trimming pared 1 base from V and 3 bases from J, leaving 13 bases between. The CDR3 covers 15 residues. Written as DNA, the CDR3 is TGTGCCAGCAGCTTAAATAGCGGACCTTACTACGAGCAGTACTTC. Translation gives CASSLNSGPYYEQYF.

This clonotype was counted at least ten times. The chain is built from TRBV2 and TRBJ2-1, with D possibly TRBD2 on 6 matching bases. Trimming shortened V by 9 bases and J by 4 bases, and 13 bases separated the two germline ends. The CDR3 is 13 amino acids. Germline CDR1 and CDR2: SNHLY and FYNNEI. The CDR3 here is CASQTSAYNEQFF. CDR3 in DNA: TGTGCCAGTCAGACTAGTGCTTACAATGAGCAGTTCTTC.

At least ten counts were recorded for this clonotype. The chain links TRBV30 to TRBJ1-4; possibly TRBD1 for D (6 bases). The CDR3 totals 14 residues. Germline V gene lookup returns CDR1 GTSNPN and CDR2 SVGIG (reference sequence). Trimming left V 1 base short and J 8 bases short, with 14 bases between. The CDR3: CAWSDGGQGEKLFF. CDR3 bases: TGTGCCTGGAGTGACGGGGGGCAAGGAGAAAAACTGTTTTTT.

The chain uses TRBV7-3 and TRBJ2-3; D is ambiguous. V was pared by 1 base and J by 4 bases, with 9 bases between. The CDR3 is 14 amino acids. CDR1 SGHTA and CDR2 FQGTGA come from the germline V gene. DNA of the CDR3: TGTGCCAGCAGCTTAATGGGCCGGGCAGATACGCAGTATTTT. It encodes CASSLMGRADTQYF.